This entry lists 9 T cell receptor beta chains sequenced from one sample in a study of blood T cell repertoires in COVID-19. Clones were sequenced by immunoSEQ multiplex PCR, and TCRdb holds only the in-frame ones, with some missing. The repertoire includes about 250,000 clones, 80% to 90% of them detected once, and around 3.1% sits in the top ten. The sequenced sample was PBMCs or T cells enriched from blood (not recorded which). All receptors derive from a woman aged 40 to 55 who had been exposed to COVID-19.

This clone occurred once. This sequence joins TRBV4-1 and TRBJ2-5; D perhaps matches TRBD2 (6 bases). The V gene's germline CDR1 is MGHRA and CDR2 YSYEKL. The CDR3 totals 15 residues. V was shortened by 5 bases and J by 1 base, with 14 bases between the two germline ends. CDR3 in amino acids: CASSYSRDFQETQYF. As DNA, the CDR3 is TGCGCCAGCAGCTACTCCCGGGACTTCCAAGAGACCCAGTACTTC.

The gene calls are TRBV3-1 (or the pseudogene TRBV3-2) and TRBJ1-1; tentative D call: TRBD1 (6 bases). Germline V lookup: CDR1 LGHDT, CDR2 YNNKEL (reference sequence). This CDR3 is built from 15 residues. With 3 bases removed from V and 0 bases from J, the gap between germline ends came to 11 bases. The CDR3 here is CASSHWGGLNTEAFF. The CDR3 nucleotides are TGTGCCAGCAGCCATTGGGGGGGCCTGAACACTGAAGCTTTCTTT.

The J gene is TRBJ1-1, the V gene TRBV29-1; 10 bases map to TRBD1. The germline CDR1 and CDR2 sequences are SQVTM and ANQGSEA. CDR3 size: 14 residues. V was clipped by 7 bases and J by 10 bases; unmatched bases: 15. In nucleotides, the CDR3 is TGCAGCGCCCGTCAGGGACAGGGGCTTCGGGTAGCTTTCTTT. It codes for CSARQGQGLRVAFF.

Concerning this clone: This CDR3 is also generated by other DNA sequences in the sample. The gene calls are TRBV28 and TRBJ1-5, with 8 bases that match TRBD1. The ends lost 5 bases at V and 5 bases at J; junction bases unmatched: 11. Germline values: CDR1 MDHEN, CDR2 SYDVKM. This CDR3 has 16 amino acids. CDR3 coding DNA: TGTGCCAGCAGTACCATGGGACAGGTAACCCATCAGCCCCAGCATTTT. It is translated as CASSTMGQVTHQPQHF.

V gene TRBV6-1 combines with J gene TRBJ2-4, with 9 positions matching TRBD1. This CDR3 has 15 residues. CDR1 and CDR2 from the germline V gene are MNHNS and SASEGT. J was trimmed by 9 bases and V by 3 bases; bases with no gene match: 9. CDR3 sequence reads: CASSEGDRARRIQYF. CDR3 in DNA: TGTGCCAGCAGTGAGGGGGACAGGGCGCGTCGCATTCAGTACTTC.

The chain joins TRBV7-6 to TRBJ1-3, with 9 bases that match TRBD1. CDR1 and CDR2 from the germline V gene are SGHVS and FNYEAQ. J gave up 0 bases and V 5 bases, and 5 bases lay outside the gene matches. This CDR3 is built from 16 residues. The CDR3 sequence: CASSHGQGSSGNTIYF. As DNA, the CDR3 is TGTGCCAGCAGCCACGGACAGGGGAGCTCTGGAAACACCATATATTTT. Together with reference TRBV7-6 and TRBJ1-3, the CDR3 gives the full variable domain: GAGVSQSPRYKVTKRGQDVALRCDPISGHVSLYWYRQALGQGPEFLTYFNYEAQQDKSGLPNDRFSAERPEGSISTLTIQRTEQRDSAMYRCASSHGQGSSGNTIYFGEGSWLTVV.

This clone was detected once. The chain combines TRBV25-1 with TRBJ1-2, with D tentatively TRBD1 (5 bases). The ends were cut back, 2 bases at V and 2 bases at J, with 18 bases in the middle. The CDR3 sequence is 17 residues long. The germline gives CDR1 MGHDK, CDR2 SYGVNS. The CDR3 reads CASSEGAEFSVNYGYTF. The CDR3 nucleotides are TGTGCCAGCAGTGAAGGGGCGGAGTTTTCGGTGAACTATGGCTACACCTTC.

The chain joins TRBV5-5 to TRBJ2-5; 13 nucleotides line up with TRBD2. Per germline, CDR1 SGHKS and CDR2 YYEKEE (reference sequence). Unmatched junction bases numbered 4, after V lost 0 bases and J lost 5 bases. The CDR3 extends over 16 amino acids. CDR3 loop: CASSLVWTSGGETQYF. CDR3 DNA sequence: TGTGCCAGCAGCTTGGTTTGGACTAGCGGGGGTGAGACCCAGTACTTC. The entire variable domain, with the rest obtained from reference TRBV5-5 and TRBJ2-5, is as follows: DAGVTQSPTHLIKTRGQQVTLRCSPISGHKSVSWYQQVLGQGPQFIFQYYEKEERGRGNFPDRFSARQFPNYSSELNVNALLLGDSALYLCASSLVWTSGGETQYFGPGTRLLVL.

This clone has ten or more counts. The rearrangement links TRBV9 to TRBJ1-5; TRBD1 matches at 12 bases. V lost 4 bases, J lost 5 bases, and 7 bases stayed unmatched. The CDR3 is 16 amino acids. CDR1 SGDLS and CDR2 YYNGEE come from the germline V gene. In nucleotides, the CDR3 is TGTGCCAGCAGCCCCGGGACAGGGGGCGCGTATCAGCCCCAGCATTTT. It is translated as CASSPGTGGAYQPQHF.